The next 6 T cell receptor beta chains were all read from a single sample in a study of immune evolution from preneoplasia to lung adenocarcinoma. Repertoires were generated with immunoSEQ multiplex PCR, while TCRdb's copy carries only in-frame clones and drops some. The repertoire holds about 8,200 clones, approximately 80% seen once, with 7.2% in the top ten. Sequencing was performed on FFPE adjacent normal lung tissue. The origin of the receptors is a person aged 65-85 years with lung adenocarcinoma.

The chain couples TRBV6-5 to TRBJ1-4; D is unresolved. V lost 6 bases and J lost 0, with 8 bases in between. Germline V gives CDR1 MNHEY, CDR2 SVGAGI. This CDR3 is built from 14 residues. The CDR3 is CASSPVATNEKLFF. The DNA for the CDR3 is TGTGCCAGCAGCCCGGTTGCAACTAATGAAAAACTGTTTTTT.

This sequence joins TRBV5-1 and TRBJ2-1; TRBD2 matches 8 bases. Trimming took 2 bases from V and 7 from J; bases not matched to a gene: 8. Looked up from germline, CDR1 is SGHRS and CDR2 is YFSETQ. There are 15 residues in the CDR3. This CDR3 is CASSLLSGGPNEQFF. CDR3 DNA sequence: TGCGCCAGCAGCTTATTGTCGGGGGGGCCGAATGAGCAGTTCTTC.

The chain employs TRBV5-6 and TRBJ2-5; D gene uncertain. CDR3 size: 11 residues. V gave up 2 bases and J gave up 1 base, with 0 bases separating them. CDR1 is SGHDT and CDR2 is YYEEEE in the germline V gene. CDR3 DNA: TGTGCCAGCAGCTTCCAAGAGACCCAGTACTTC. Its translation is CASSFQETQYF.

The chain is built from TRBV2 and TRBJ2-2; weak D call: TRBD1 (7 bases). The ends were cut back, 0 bases at V and 7 bases at J, with 12 bases in the middle. Per the germline V gene, CDR1 is SNHLY and CDR2 is FYNNEI. The CDR3 extends over 15 amino acids. CDR3 in DNA: TGTGCCAGCAGTGAAGCGCAGGGGGAGGTCGGGGAGCTGTTTTTT. Translation: CASSEAQGEVGELFF.

This chain links TRBV11-3 with TRBJ1-5; D unclear. From germline, CDR1 is SGHNT and CDR2 YENEEA. Between the trimmed V and J ends, which lost 5 bases and 9 bases, there was a span of 5 bases. The length of the CDR3 is 10 residues. CDR3 DNA sequence: TGTGCCAGCAGCCTCAGGCCCCAGCATTTT. Translation gives CASSLRPQHF.

V gene TRBV27 combines with J gene TRBJ2-3, with no clear D. CDR1 is MNHEY and CDR2 is SMNVEV in the germline V gene (reference sequence). The CDR3 extends over 13 amino acids. Trimming shortened V by 2 bases and J by 6 bases, and 9 bases separated the two germline ends. The CDR3: CASSLNPGDTQYF. The CDR3 DNA reads TGTGCCAGCAGTTTAAACCCTGGGGATACGCAGTATTTT.